Given below is one TCR beta chain in context. Its antigen is as yet unknown. The study ran its PCR with 60 Vbeta and 13 Jbeta primers. TCRdb's copy holds only in-frame clones and misses some; the assay was immunoSEQ multiplex PCR. The sample lists 100,000 or so clones; around 80% were seen once. The sample belongs to a study of cytomegalovirus exposure and HLA in healthy donors. Study-wide background: Falling in the Caucasian-associated ancestry cluster were about four fifths of under 500 genotyped donors.

Study-wide results and caveats: The study reported that TCR beta sequences accurately predicted HLA-A and HLA-B alleles in most subjects.

Germline CDR1 reads LNHDA; CDR2 reads SQIVND (reference sequence). This CDR3 spans 16 amino acids. V was clipped by 2 bases and J by 1 base, with 9 bases between them. The sequencing input was PBMCs. The sequence derives from a man younger than 45 in good health and CMV-seronegative. The chain combines TRBV19 with TRBJ2-6, with D maybe TRBD2 (6 bases). CDR3 in DNA: TGTGCCAGTAGTATATGGGGGACTTCTGGGGCCAACGTCCTGACTTTC. Amino acid sequence: CASSIWGTSGANVLTF.